The T cell receptor beta chain described here comes from a study of shared clonotypes between healthy human individuals. Study-wide background: The study enrolled two women and three men aged 18 to 49.

Here immunoSEQ multiplex PCR was the method, and the copy in TCRdb shows in-frame clones only, minus some. The sample lists 2 million to 2.5 million clones; 85% to 95% were seen once. The junction had 21 bases not matched to a gene; V was cut back by 3 bases and J by 8 bases. There are 19 residues in the CDR3. Per the germline V gene, CDR1 is KGHSH and CDR2 is LQKENI. Comments on this clone: Its antigen is still unknown.

Study-wide results and caveats: Memory subsets generally showed lower estimated richness than naive subsets.

The specimen sequenced was naive CD4+ T cells sorted from blood. The subset denotes: CD45RA+ positively selected. This receptor was identified in a man aged 18 to 29 in good health. The rearrangement joins TRBV18 to TRBJ1-4, with 7 positions matching TRBD1. As DNA, the CDR3 is TGTGCCAGCTCACCCCAGGGGGGCCCCTGGATGGTACGCGAAGAAAAACTGTTTTTT. This encodes CASSPQGGPWMVREEKLFF.